The source of this T cell receptor beta chain is a study of shared clonotypes between healthy human individuals. Points on this clone: Its antigen is undetermined.

Study-level results: Non-shared clonotypes showed lower generation probabilities than clonotypes common to all four donors.

The authors divided CD4+ cells into CD45RA+ naive and CD45RA-negative memory subsets. Sequencing was performed with immunoSEQ multiplex PCR; in TCRdb, only in-frame clones are kept and a portion is missing. Of millions of clones in the sample, approximately 90% are singletons; the top ten hold under 0.15%. Germline-derived CDR1 and CDR2 are SGHVT and SQSDAQ. V lost 3 bases to trimming and J lost 0 bases; unmatched junction nucleotides: 17. The CDR3 runs to 20 residues. Sequencing input: naive CD4+ T cells sorted from blood. Specified subset: CD45RA+ positively selected. V usage is TRBV7-4 and J usage is TRBJ1-3; 7 bases align to TRBD1. This TCR was sampled from a man between 18 and 29 years old in good health. The CDR3 DNA reads as TGTGCCAGCAGCTTCGGGGAAGGACGCGGGACAGCGTGCTCTGGAAACACCATATATTTT. This codes for CASSFGEGRGTACSGNTIYF. The full variable domain, rest sourced from reference TRBV7-4 and TRBJ1-3, is GAGVSQSPRYKVAKRGRDVALRCDSISGHVTLYWYRQTLGQGSEVLTYSQSDAQRDKSGRPSGRFSAERPERSVSTLKIQRTEQGDSAVYLCASSFGEGRGTACSGNTIYFGEGSWLTVV.